The clone carrying this T cell receptor beta chain showed up just a few times. This entry comes from a study of blood T cell repertoires in COVID-19. Deletions cut 0 bases from V and 1 base from J, with 9 bases between. The CDR3 consists of 15 residues. The germline CDR1 and CDR2 sequences are LGHDT and YNNKEL (reference sequence). In the original processing: Using reference gene primer amplification, nucleated cell counts were estimated. Sequencing used immunoSEQ multiplex PCR; TCRdb keeps in-frame clones, though not all of them. V and J calls and clone size are given by that table; D and trimming were obtained from the DNA. The table records about 180,000 clones, about nine tenths of them present only once.

The J gene is TRBJ1-1, the V gene TRBV3-1 (or the pseudogene TRBV3-2); tentatively, D is TRBD1 (6 bases). This clonotype was sampled from a woman under 30 who had recovered from COVID-19. Sequenced material: PBMCs or T cells enriched from blood (not recorded which). This CDR3 reads CASSQDMGANTEAFF. The CDR3 DNA follows: TGTGCCAGCAGCCAAGATATGGGGGCGAACACTGAAGCTTTCTTT.